These 3 T cell receptor beta chains share one sample of origin, sequenced in a study of blood T cells in healthy people across ages. Next came a second PCR, run for about 7 to 12 cycles, which used a sample-barcoded 5' primer along with a J-beta primer mix. TCRdb re-called the 5' RACE reads through MiXCR, storing one row per CDR3 protein. This sample has roughly 930,000 distinct CDR3 sequences, with around 48% found just once. The specimen was blood. Every receptor here comes from a man aged 30 to 39 in good health.

The chain links TRBV5-1 to TRBJ2-1; D ambiguous. The DNA matches TRBJ2-7 better at its end, which makes the J call doubtful. There are 16 residues in the CDR3. Germline loops: CDR1 SGHRS, CDR2 YFSETQ. The CDR3 DNA is TGCGCCAGCAGCTTGGGTCCCCCTAGTTTCGGCAATGAGCAGTACTTC. Encoded protein: CASSLGPPSFGNEQYF.

This clonotype was recorded only once. The gene calls are TRBV6-1 and TRBJ1-1; 7 nucleotides align to TRBD1. The CDR3 is 20 amino acids. V lost 5 bases to trimming and J lost 1 base; unmatched junction nucleotides: 22. Looked up from germline, CDR1 is MNHNS and CDR2 is SASEGT. In DNA form, the CDR3 reads TGTGCCAGCAGTAATCCTGAGTGGAAACCGGGACAGAGGCAGAACACTGAAGCTTTCTTT. Its protein product is CASSNPEWKPGQRQNTEAFF.

The chain carries TRBV5-1 and TRBJ2-7, with 7 bases lining up with TRBD1. Germline loops: CDR1 SGHRS, CDR2 YFSETQ. This CDR3 comprises 14 residues. Unmatched junction bases numbered 8, after V lost 5 bases and J lost 3 bases. CDR3 sequence: CASSSTGTDYEQYF. The CDR3 DNA reads TGCGCCAGCAGTTCTACCGGGACAGACTACGAGCAGTACTTC.